The 20 T cell receptor beta chains below all came from one sample that was sequenced in a study of cytomegalovirus exposure and HLA in healthy donors. A multiplex PCR was run with 60 Vbeta primers and 13 Jbeta primers. This table comes from immunoSEQ multiplex PCR, and its TCRdb copy is limited to in-frame clones, with some not included. The repertoire consists of about 84,000 clones, with 55% to 65% occurring once and the leading ten covering about 15%. The source material was PBMCs. The source of these receptors is a woman aged 40 to 55 in good health and CMV-seropositive.

The rearrangement uses TRBV19 and TRBJ1-5, with TRBD1 as a possible D gene (6 bases). Germline V CDR1 and CDR2: LNHDA, SQIVND (reference sequence). This CDR3 contains 15 residues. Trimming left V 7 bases short and J 7 bases short, with 20 bases between. In DNA, the CDR3 is TGTGCCAGTATTGTATGGGTGGGGGCCCAACAGCCCCAGCATTTT. Amino acid sequence: CASIVWVGAQQPQHF.

This rearrangement joins TRBV27 to TRBJ2-5; possible D gene TRBD1, 6 bases. There are 14 residues in the CDR3. Germline CDR1 is MNHEY and CDR2 is SMNVEV (reference sequence). Trimming stripped 5 bases from V and 4 bases from J, with 14 bases between. CDR3 amino acids: CASSELGGRETQYF. In DNA form, the CDR3 reads TGTGCCAGCAGTGAACTAGGGGGACGAGAGACCCAGTACTTC.

V usage is TRBV6-1 and J usage is TRBJ2-3, with 8 bases aligning to TRBD1. This CDR3 spans 14 amino acids. Germline V lookup: CDR1 MNHNS, CDR2 SASEGT. With 10 bases clipped from V and 5 bases from J, the junction kept 11 bases outside the gene matches. CDR3 sequence (DNA): TGTGCCACTTTGTGGACAGGGAGAGTAGATACGCAGTATTTT. Its translation is CATLWTGRVDTQYF.

The gene calls are TRBV5-6 and TRBJ1-1; 9 bases agree with TRBD1. The CDR3 sequence is 14 residues long. With 2 bases clipped from V and 5 bases from J, the junction kept 4 bases outside the gene matches. Germline CDR1 and CDR2: SGHDT and YYEEEE. The CDR3 sequence: CASSLGTGPTEAFF. The CDR3 DNA sequence: TGTGCCAGCAGCTTAGGGACAGGGCCTACTGAAGCTTTCTTT.

V and J are TRBV7-9 and TRBJ2-4; tentatively, D is TRBD1 (6 bases). CDR3 length: 13 amino acids. V was clipped by 5 bases and J by 8 bases, with 13 bases between them. Germline V gene lookup returns CDR1 SEHNR and CDR2 FQNEAQ (reference sequence). The CDR3 spells CASSKTGTDIQYF. In DNA form, the CDR3 reads TGTGCCAGCAGCAAAACAGGGACGGACATTCAGTACTTC.

The V and J genes are TRBV7-2 and TRBJ1-4; D ambiguous. Trimming pared 4 bases from V and 8 bases from J, leaving 14 bases between. CDR1 is SGHTA and CDR2 is FQGNSA in the germline V gene. The CDR3 spans 14 residues. CDR3 sequence reads: CASSSRPPGEKLFF. CDR3 DNA sequence: TGTGCCAGCAGCTCTCGGCCCCCGGGGGAAAAACTGTTTTTT.

This chain links TRBV30 with TRBJ1-5; TRBD1 matches 7 bases. The V and J ends lost 0 bases and 5 bases, in that order; junction bases with no gene match: 10. The CDR3 is 16 residues long. CDR1 and CDR2 (germline): GTSNPN, SVGIG (reference sequence). The CDR3 sequence is CAWSVWRDQGDQPQHF. CDR3 nucleotides: TGTGCCTGGAGTGTCTGGCGGGATCAGGGGGATCAGCCCCAGCATTTT.

The V gene is TRBV28, the J gene TRBJ2-1, with 9 bases fitting TRBD2. V lost 6 bases to trimming and J lost 8 bases; unmatched junction nucleotides: 11. The germline gives CDR1 MDHEN, CDR2 SYDVKM. This CDR3 has 15 residues. The CDR3 region has the DNA TGTGCCAGCAGGGATCCGGGACTAGCCTTTGATGAGCAGTTCTTC. It translates to CASRDPGLAFDEQFF.

The chain recombines TRBV5-1 with TRBJ2-2; 7 bases are a match to TRBD1. The CDR3 contains 15 residues. CDR1 and CDR2 (germline): SGHRS, YFSETQ. With V trimmed by 3 bases and J by 6 bases, 8 bases remained unmatched. CDR3 loop: CASSSQLQGSGELFF. The CDR3 DNA follows: TGCGCCAGCAGCTCGCAATTACAGGGGTCCGGGGAGCTGTTTTTT.

This clone was counted only a few times. CDR3 sequence reads: CASSLAEGMNTEAFF. CDR3 nucleotide sequence: TGTGCCAGCTCACTTGCGGAGGGAATGAACACTGAAGCTTTCTTT. This rearrangement joins TRBV18 to TRBJ1-1; D unresolved. The CDR3 length is 15 residues. Per the germline V gene, CDR1 is KGHSH and CDR2 is LQKENI. Trimming removed 4 bases at V and 0 bases at J, with 12 bases between.

The V and J genes are TRBV5-8 and TRBJ1-1; maybe TRBD1 (6 bases). V gave up 9 bases and J gave up 4 bases, with 22 bases separating them. CDR3 length equals 15 residues. Germline loops: CDR1 SGHTS, CDR2 YDEGEE. The CDR3 loop is CATRGFRPTTTEAFF. CDR3 nucleotide sequence: TGTGCCACCAGGGGTTTTCGACCGACTACCACTGAAGCTTTCTTT.

This clone was recorded only once. The chain combines TRBV6-8 with TRBJ2-7; 10 bases line up with TRBD2. V lost 6 bases and J lost 3; bases outside the gene matches: 11. This CDR3 has 16 residues. Germline V gives CDR1 MNHGY, CDR2 SAAAGT. The CDR3 region has the DNA TGTGCCAGCAGGCCCCCCCCGGCTAGCGGGAGCTACGAGCAGTACTTC. This codes for CASRPPPASGSYEQYF.

This clone has just a few counts. J is TRBJ2-3 and V is TRBV25-1; 7 bases map to TRBD2. Germline values: CDR1 MGHDK, CDR2 SYGVNS. This CDR3 has 14 amino acids. The junction had 0 bases not matched to a gene; V was cut back by 2 bases and J by 1 base. As DNA, the CDR3 is TGTGCCAGCAGTGAACTAGCGGGCACAGATACGCAGTATTTT. It encodes CASSELAGTDTQYF. Complete variable domain (other parts from reference TRBV25-1 and TRBJ2-3): EADIYQTPRYLVIGTGKKITLECSQTMGHDKMYWYQQDPGMELHLIHYSYGVNSTEKGDLSSESTVSRIRTEHFPLTLESARPSHTSQYLCASSELAGTDTQYFGPGTRLTVL.

This clone was observed a handful of times. The rearrangement uses TRBV28 and TRBJ2-7, with 10 bases that match TRBD1. With 3 bases clipped from V and 9 bases from J, the junction kept 2 bases outside the gene matches. This CDR3 has 12 amino acids. Per germline, CDR1 MDHEN and CDR2 SYDVKM. CDR3 residues: CASSLGDRGQYF. The CDR3 DNA is TGTGCCAGCAGTTTGGGGGACAGGGGGCAGTACTTC.

The chain joins TRBV7-2 to TRBJ2-5; TRBD1 might be the D (5 bases). In germline, CDR1 is SGHTA, CDR2 FQGNSA. This CDR3 contains 13 residues. V shed 8 bases and J shed 0 bases, with 10 bases lying between them. The CDR3 sequence: CASARQHQETQYF. The CDR3 DNA sequence: TGTGCCAGCGCCCGACAGCACCAAGAGACCCAGTACTTC.

This sequence joins TRBV4-2 and TRBJ1-4; 7 bases match TRBD1. Trimming removed 5 bases from V and 0 bases from J; junction bases left unmatched: 3. CDR1 and CDR2 from the germline V gene are LGHNA and YNFKEQ. The CDR3 totals 15 residues. The CDR3 sequence is CASSSGQATNEKLFF. CDR3 DNA sequence: TGTGCCAGCAGCTCTGGACAGGCAACTAATGAAAAACTGTTTTTT.

The CDR3 sequence: CASSSGRQSSYNEQFF. The CDR3 region has the DNA TGTGCCAGCAGTAGTGGACGACAGAGCTCCTACAATGAGCAGTTCTTC. The genes are TRBV5-4 and TRBJ2-1; D may be TRBD1 (5 bases). The germline V gene encodes CDR1 SGHNT and CDR2 YYREEE (reference sequence). V lost 5 bases to trimming and J lost 0 bases, with 15 bases between them. The CDR3 runs 16 residues.

The gene calls are TRBV19 and TRBJ1-2; D unclear. The germline V and J ends were trimmed by 8 bases and 0 bases, with 19 bases remaining between them. The CDR3 loop spans 16 amino acids. Germline V lookup: CDR1 LNHDA, CDR2 SQIVND (reference sequence). The CDR3 sequence: CASSPEGHSPNYGYTF. Here the CDR3 DNA reads TGTGCCAGTTCTCCAGAGGGTCACAGTCCTAACTATGGCTACACCTTC.

The chain combines TRBV6-6 with TRBJ1-5; D is undetermined. The V end lost 6 bases, the J end lost 0 bases, and 12 bases lay between the germline ends. Germline V gene sequence: CDR1 MNHNY, CDR2 SVGAGI (reference sequence). The CDR3 contains 15 residues. The CDR3: CASSPPGVSNQPQHF. CDR3 DNA sequence: TGTGCCAGCAGCCCGCCCGGGGTTAGCAATCAGCCCCAGCATTTT.

With regard to this clone: The same CDR3 is also encoded by other DNA sequences in this sample. The V call is TRBV28, the J call TRBJ2-7, with D uncertain. This CDR3 is 12 amino acids long. From germline, CDR1 is MDHEN and CDR2 SYDVKM. V gave up 5 bases and J gave up 2 bases, with 7 bases separating them. CDR3 loop: CASSGAPYEQYF. DNA for the CDR3: TGTGCCAGCAGTGGAGCCCCCTACGAGCAGTACTTC.